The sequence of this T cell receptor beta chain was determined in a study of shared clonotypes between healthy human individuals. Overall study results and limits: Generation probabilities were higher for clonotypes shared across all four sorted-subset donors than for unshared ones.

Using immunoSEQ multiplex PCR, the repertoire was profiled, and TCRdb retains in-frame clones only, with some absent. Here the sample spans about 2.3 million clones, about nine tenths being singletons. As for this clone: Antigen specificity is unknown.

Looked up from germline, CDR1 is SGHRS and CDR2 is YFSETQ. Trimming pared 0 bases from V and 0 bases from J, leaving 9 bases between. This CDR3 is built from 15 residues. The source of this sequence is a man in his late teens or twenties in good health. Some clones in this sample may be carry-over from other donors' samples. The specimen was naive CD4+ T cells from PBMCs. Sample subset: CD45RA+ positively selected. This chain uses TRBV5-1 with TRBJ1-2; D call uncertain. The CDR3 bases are TGCGCCAGCAGCTTGGCGGGAGCCGCTAACTATGGCTACACCTTC. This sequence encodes CASSLAGAANYGYTF.